These 5 T cell receptor beta chains share one sample of origin, sequenced in a study of Graves' ophthalmopathy and Graves' hyperthyroidism. The sequenced template was RNA, covering the TCR beta CDR3 region. In the first round, RT-PCR was carried out with HTBI primers, and a multiplex PCR formed the second round. MiXCR, run by TCRdb on the multiplex PCR reads, gives a single entry per CDR3 protein. The table includes approximately 480,000 distinct CDR3 sequences, under 15% detected once. The sample comprised blood. The receptors originated from a young woman with Graves' ophthalmopathy.

At least ten counts were recorded for this clonotype. V gene TRBV6-2 or TRBV6-3 combines with J gene TRBJ1-1; D may be TRBD1 (6 bases). This CDR3 comprises 15 residues. Deletions cut 7 bases from V and 1 base from J, with 16 bases between. The V gene's germline CDR1 is MNHEY and CDR2 SVGEGT. The CDR3 here is CASTNTGQPNTEAFF. The DNA for the CDR3 is TGTGCCAGCACCAACACGGGACAACCGAACACTGAAGCTTTCTTT.

This clonotype has a count of ten or more. The V gene is TRBV12-3 or TRBV12-4, the J gene TRBJ1-2; no reliable D call. V lost 6 bases, J lost 1 base, and 9 bases lay in between. This CDR3 is built from 13 residues. CDR3 region: CASRATVNYGYTF. In DNA, the CDR3 is TGTGCCAGCAGGGCAACGGTTAACTATGGCTACACCTTC.

The table lists this clonotype with a few counts. The chain is built from TRBV29-1 and TRBJ1-2; D is uncertain. Trimming removed 1 base from V and 1 base from J, with 10 bases in between. Germline V gives CDR1 SQVTM, CDR2 ANQGSEA. This CDR3 comprises 14 residues. The CDR3: CSVEGVALNYGYTF. The CDR3 bases are TGCAGCGTTGAAGGGGTAGCCCTTAACTATGGCTACACCTTC.

This clonotype showed up many times. CDR3 sequence (DNA): TGTGCCAGCAGCTCACAGGGGCCTCCTCTCGAGCAGTACTTC. Its translation: CASSSQGPPLEQYF. The chain couples TRBV5-4 to TRBJ2-7, with 7 bases lining up with TRBD1. The V gene end was trimmed by 3 bases and the J gene end by 6 bases; junction bases not matched to a gene: 9. The CDR3 extends over 14 amino acids. Germline-derived CDR1 and CDR2 are SGHNT and YYREEE (reference sequence).

This clonotype was seen only a few times. The V gene is TRBV13, the J gene TRBJ2-5, with 8 bases that match TRBD1. With 5 bases clipped from V and 1 base from J, the junction kept 9 bases outside the gene matches. Germline values: CDR1 PRHDT, CDR2 FYEKMQ (reference sequence). This CDR3 contains 16 residues. The CDR3 DNA follows: TGTGCCAGCAGCCCGACAGGGGAAGGACCCCAAGAGACCCAGTACTTC. Translation: CASSPTGEGPQETQYF.